This entry features one T cell receptor beta chain sequence. The junction and the germline gene differ at one end; a read error may be behind it. The CDR3 runs to 14 residues. Germline CDR1 and CDR2: SEHNR and FQNEAQ (reference sequence). PCR used 60 Vbeta primers and 13 Jbeta primers. Profiled with immunoSEQ multiplex PCR; TCRdb holds only in-frame clones, not every one. The data show 150,000 to 200,000 clones, around 80% seen once. This sample is drawn from a study of cytomegalovirus exposure and HLA in healthy donors. The origin of this receptor is a woman aged 40 to 50 in good health and CMV-seronegative. Material: PBMCs. The V call is TRBV7-9, the J call TRBJ2-7, with 10 nucleotides matching TRBD1. The CDR3 is CASRLDGTGDEQYF. The CDR3 nucleotides are TGTGCCAGCAGGTTAGACGGGACAGGGGACGAGCAGTACTTC.